The table lists the clone carrying this T cell receptor (beta chain) with a few counts. The antigen remains undetermined. A clone one base away is much larger, so this may be a read error. Extraction of RNA together with DNA used about 17-30 mg of unsorted bulk tissue. From germline, CDR1 is SGHAT and CDR2 FQNNGV. This CDR3 has 12 residues. This sample stems from a study of tumor-infiltrating lymphocytes in primary liver carcinoma. Findings of the study overall: When set against blood, tumors had a significantly higher top-250-clone fraction (p = 0.039).

Constant-region priming of about 500 ng total RNA yielded TCR beta cDNA. ARM-PCR, slightly modified, supplied the TCR beta libraries through three nested multiplex PCR rounds. Forward primers for TRBV1-TRBV30 and a C-beta reverse primer served the first two PCR rounds, at 10 cycles each. TCRdb processed the multiplex PCR reads anew with MiXCR; each CDR3 protein has one entry. The repertoire consists of roughly 30,000 distinct CDR3 sequences, with around 66% occurring once and the leading ten covering roughly 30%. The J gene is TRBJ1-1, the V gene TRBV11-2; D unresolved. This sequence originates from a woman aged 25-40 years with primary liver carcinoma and hepatitis B virus infection. Sequenced: liver tumor tissue from sampling region 3. Subset defined: tumor region T3, left-lateral pole. CDR3 amino acids: CTSSSNQAEAFF. The CDR3 coding sequence is TGTACCAGCAGCTCTAATCAGGCCGAAGCTTTCTTT.